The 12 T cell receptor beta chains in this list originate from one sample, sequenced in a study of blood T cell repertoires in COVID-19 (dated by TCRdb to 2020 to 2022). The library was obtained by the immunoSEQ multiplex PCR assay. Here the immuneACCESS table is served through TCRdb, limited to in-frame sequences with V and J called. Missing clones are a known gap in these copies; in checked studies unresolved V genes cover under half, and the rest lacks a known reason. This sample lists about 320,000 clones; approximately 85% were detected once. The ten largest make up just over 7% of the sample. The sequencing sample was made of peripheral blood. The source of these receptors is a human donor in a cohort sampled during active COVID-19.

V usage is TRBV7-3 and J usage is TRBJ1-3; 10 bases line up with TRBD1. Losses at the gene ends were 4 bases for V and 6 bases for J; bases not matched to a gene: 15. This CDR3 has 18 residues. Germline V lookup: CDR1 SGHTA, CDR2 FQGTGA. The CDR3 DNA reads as TGTGCCAGCAGCTCCCTCGGGGGCGGACAGGGGGAGAAAAACACCATATATTTT. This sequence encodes CASSSLGGGQGEKNTIYF.

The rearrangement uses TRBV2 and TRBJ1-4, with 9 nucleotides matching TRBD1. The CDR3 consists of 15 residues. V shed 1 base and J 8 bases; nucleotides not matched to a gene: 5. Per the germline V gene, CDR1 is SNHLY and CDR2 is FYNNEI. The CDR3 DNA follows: TGTGCCAGCAGTGAAGTCGACAGGGGGAACGAAAAACTGTTTTTT. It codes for CASSEVDRGNEKLFF.

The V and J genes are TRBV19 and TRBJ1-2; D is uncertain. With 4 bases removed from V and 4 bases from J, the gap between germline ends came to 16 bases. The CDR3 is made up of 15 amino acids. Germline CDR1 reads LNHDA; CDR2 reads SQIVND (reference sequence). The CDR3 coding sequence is TGTGCCAGTAGTACTTACCGAATAGGCGGCTATGGCTACACCTTC. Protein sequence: CASSTYRIGGYGYTF.

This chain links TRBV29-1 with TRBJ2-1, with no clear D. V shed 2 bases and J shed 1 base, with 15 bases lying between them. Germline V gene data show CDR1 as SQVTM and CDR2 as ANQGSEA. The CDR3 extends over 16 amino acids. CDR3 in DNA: TGCAGCGTTGAATCTTACGGAGCGTTGTCCTACAATGAGCAGTTCTTC. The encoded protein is CSVESYGALSYNEQFF.

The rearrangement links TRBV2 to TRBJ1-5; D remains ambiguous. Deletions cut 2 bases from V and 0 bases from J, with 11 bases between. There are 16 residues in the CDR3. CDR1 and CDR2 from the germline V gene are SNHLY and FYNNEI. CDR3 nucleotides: TGTGCCAGCAGTGAATCCGGACTCCATAGCAATCAGCCCCAGCATTTT. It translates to CASSESGLHSNQPQHF.

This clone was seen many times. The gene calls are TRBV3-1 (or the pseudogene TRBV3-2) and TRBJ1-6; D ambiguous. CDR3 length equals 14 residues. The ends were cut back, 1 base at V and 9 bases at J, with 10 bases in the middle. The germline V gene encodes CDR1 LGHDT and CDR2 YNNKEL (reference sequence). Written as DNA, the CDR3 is TGTGCCAGCAGCCAAGGTTCGGAGACTTCACCCCTCCACTTT. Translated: CASSQGSETSPLHF.

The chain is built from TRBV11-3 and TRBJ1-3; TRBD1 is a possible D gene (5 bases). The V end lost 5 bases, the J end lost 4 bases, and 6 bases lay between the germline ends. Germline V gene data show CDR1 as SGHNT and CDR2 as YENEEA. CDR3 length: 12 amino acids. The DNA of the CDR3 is TGTGCCAGCAGCCAGGGAGGAAACACCATATATTTT. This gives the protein CASSQGGNTIYF.

DNA for the CDR3: TGTGCCACCAGTGGTCGGGGGTTGGGCACAGATACGCAGTATTTT. Amino acids: CATSGRGLGTDTQYF. The genes are TRBV24-1 and TRBJ2-3, with D tentatively TRBD2 (6 bases). Germline CDR1 reads KGHDR; CDR2 reads SFDVKD. Trimming cost V 5 bases and J 1 base, with 12 bases left between them. There are 15 residues in the CDR3.

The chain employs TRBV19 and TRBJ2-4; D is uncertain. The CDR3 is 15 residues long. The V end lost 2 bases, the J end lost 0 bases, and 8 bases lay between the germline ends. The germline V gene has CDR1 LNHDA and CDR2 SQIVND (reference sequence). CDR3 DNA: TGTGCCAGTAGTATACCTTCGGTAGCCAAAAACATTCAGTACTTC. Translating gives CASSIPSVAKNIQYF.

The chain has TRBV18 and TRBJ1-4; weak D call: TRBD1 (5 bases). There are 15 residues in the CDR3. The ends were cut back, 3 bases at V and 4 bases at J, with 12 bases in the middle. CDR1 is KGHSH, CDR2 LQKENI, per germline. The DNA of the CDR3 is TGTGCCAGCTCACCCACCCAGGGCGGTAATGAAAAACTGTTTTTT. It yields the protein CASSPTQGGNEKLFF.

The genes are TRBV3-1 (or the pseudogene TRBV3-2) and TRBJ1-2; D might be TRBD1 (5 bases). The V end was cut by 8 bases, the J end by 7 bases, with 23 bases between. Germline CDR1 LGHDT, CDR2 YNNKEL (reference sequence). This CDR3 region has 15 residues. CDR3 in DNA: TGTGCCAGCTCTAGGAAGGGACTCGGTTTGGGTGGCTACACCTTC. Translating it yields CASSRKGLGLGGYTF.

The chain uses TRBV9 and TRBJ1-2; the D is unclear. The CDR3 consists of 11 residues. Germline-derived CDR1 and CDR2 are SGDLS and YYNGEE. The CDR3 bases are TGTCCAACGGGTAGGATCTATGGCTACACCTTC. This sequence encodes CPTGRIYGYTF.